This T cell receptor beta chain is from a study of tumor-infiltrating lymphocytes in primary liver carcinoma. Reverse transcription of 500 to 650 ng total RNA with a constant-region primer produced TCR beta cDNA. The TCR beta library was amplified through three nested multiplex PCR rounds in a modified ARM-PCR procedure. Investigators reported that the first two PCR rounds, at roughly 10 cycles each, used TRBV1-TRBV30 forward primers with a C-beta reverse primer. One entry per CDR3 protein, called by TCRdb with MiXCR from the multiplex PCR reads. The data contain 95,000 to 150,000 distinct CDR3 sequences, about 68% of them singletons. Unsorted bulk tissue, about 17-34 mg of it, served as the source for co-extraction of RNA and DNA. The CDR3 loop spans 14 amino acids. V was trimmed by 6 bases and J by 5 bases, leaving 11 bases between them. CDR1 and CDR2 from the germline V gene are MNHEY and SVGAGI.

J is TRBJ1-6 and V is TRBV6-5; D unresolved. This TCR was recovered from a woman aged 55-70 years with primary liver carcinoma and hepatitis B virus infection. Sequenced material: liver tumor tissue from sampling region 1. As for subset: tumor region T1, superior pole. The CDR3 is CASSYGSHNSPLHF. As DNA, the CDR3 is TGTGCCAGCAGCTACGGGAGCCATAATTCACCCCTCCACTTT.